This T cell receptor beta chain came from a study of blood T cell repertoires in COVID-19. Study in general: Samples taken during acute and convalescent COVID-19 were collected in the United States, Italy and Spain.

Germline V lookup: CDR1 LGHDT, CDR2 YNNKEL (reference sequence). V lost 8 bases to trimming and J lost 0 bases; unmatched junction nucleotides: 10. This CDR3 is 17 amino acids long. Under the authors' procedure: Reference gene primers were amplified, and this amplification served to estimate nucleated cell counts. Produced via immunoSEQ multiplex PCR; TCRdb's table is partial and in-frame only. That table supplies the V and J calls and clone size; D and trimming were determined from the DNA. The sample lists roughly 61,000 clones, about 93% occurring once. This TCR derives from a man older than 75 with acute or convalescent COVID-19. This chain links TRBV3-1 (or the pseudogene TRBV3-2) with TRBJ2-5; 12 nucleotides match TRBD1. Sequenced: peripheral blood. The CDR3 loop reads CASFAPGQGAYQETQYF. The CDR3 DNA sequence: TGTGCCAGCTTCGCACCGGGACAGGGGGCGTACCAAGAGACCCAGTACTTC.